These T cell receptor beta chains were read from a single sample in a study of T cell responses to AZD1222 COVID-19 vaccine. Profiled with immunoSEQ multiplex PCR; TCRdb holds only in-frame clones, not every one. The repertoire holds approximately 75,000 clones, with about 90% as singletons. Sequenced material: peripheral blood, taken 28 days after the second AZD1222 dose. The origin of the receptors is an adult who received the AZD1222 COVID-19 vaccine. Both conserved end residues are part of each CDR3. Each record gives: J gene, CDR3 length, D gene, clone size, V gene, CDR3 DNA, CDR3 protein. D genes are given only for firm matches. Clone size is given for some rows only: seen once, a few or many times, or a class if the clone is expanded.

j_gene: TRBJ2-7
len: 15
d_gene: TRBD1
abundance: -
v_gene: TRBV6-4
CDR3nt: TGTGCCAGCAGTGACTCCGGGACAGGGGACTACGAGCAGTACTTC
CDR3aa: CASSDSGTGDYEQYF

j_gene: TRBJ1-2
len: 15
d_gene: TRBD1
abundance: -
v_gene: TRBV5-1
CDR3nt: TGCGCCAGCAGCTTCGGACAGGCCACCAACTATGGCTACACCTTC
CDR3aa: CASSFGQATNYGYTF

j_gene: TRBJ2-2
len: 15
d_gene: TRBD2
abundance: -
v_gene: TRBV5-1
CDR3nt: TGCGCCAGCAGCGGACTAGCGGGGACGGACGGGGAGCTGTTTTTT
CDR3aa: CASSGLAGTDGELFF

j_gene: TRBJ1-2
len: 14
d_gene: -
abundance: -
v_gene: TRBV28
CDR3nt: TGTGCCAGCAGCACGCCCACGGGGGTCTATGGCTACACCTTC
CDR3aa: CASSTPTGVYGYTF

j_gene: TRBJ2-6
len: 17
d_gene: TRBD1
abundance: -
v_gene: TRBV18
CDR3nt: TGTGCCAGCTCTTCGGGGACAGGGGTCTCTGGGGCCAACGTCCTGACTTTC
CDR3aa: CASSSGTGVSGANVLTF

j_gene: TRBJ2-7
len: 11
d_gene: -
abundance: -
v_gene: TRBV12-3/TRBV12-4
CDR3nt: TGTGCCAGCAGCCTCGTAGGCGAGCAGTACTTC
CDR3aa: CASSLVGEQYF

j_gene: TRBJ2-7
len: 12
d_gene: -
abundance: few
v_gene: TRBV15
CDR3nt: TGTGCCACCAGCAGGGATCAGTACGAGCAGTACTTC
CDR3aa: CATSRDQYEQYF

j_gene: TRBJ1-4
len: 14
d_gene: -
abundance: -
v_gene: TRBV6-5
CDR3nt: TGTGCCAGCAGTTACACCAATCGGAGGGAAAAACTGTTTTTT
CDR3aa: CASSYTNRREKLFF

j_gene: TRBJ1-6
len: 17
d_gene: -
abundance: -
v_gene: TRBV7-8
CDR3nt: TGTGCCAGCAGCTTAGTTTCGCAGGGCCCTACAAATTCACCCCTCCACTTT
CDR3aa: CASSLVSQGPTNSPLHF

j_gene: TRBJ2-5
len: 15
d_gene: -
abundance: -
v_gene: TRBV24-1
CDR3nt: TGTGCCACCAGTGATTTCGCCGGGGTCGGGGAGACCCAGTACTTC
CDR3aa: CATSDFAGVGETQYF

j_gene: TRBJ1-2
len: 13
d_gene: -
abundance: -
v_gene: TRBV7-2
CDR3nt: TGTGCCAGCAGGTCGGGACCCACGGGAGGCTACACCTTC
CDR3aa: CASRSGPTGGYTF

j_gene: TRBJ1-2
len: 16
d_gene: -
abundance: -
v_gene: TRBV4-1
CDR3nt: TGCGCCAGCAGCCTTGAAAGGGACCCATCTAACTATGGCTACACCTTC
CDR3aa: CASSLERDPSNYGYTF

j_gene: TRBJ2-2
len: 15
d_gene: TRBD1
abundance: -
v_gene: TRBV18
CDR3nt: TGTGCCAGCTCAACCGGGACAGCCAACACCGGGGAGCTGTTTTTT
CDR3aa: CASSTGTANTGELFF

j_gene: TRBJ2-2
len: 13
d_gene: -
abundance: -
v_gene: TRBV6-5
CDR3nt: TGTGCCAGCAGGGCCTCTGAGACCGGGGAGCTGTTTTTT
CDR3aa: CASRASETGELFF

j_gene: TRBJ1-1
len: 12
d_gene: -
abundance: -
v_gene: TRBV2
CDR3nt: TGTGCCAGCAGTTCAGGGAACACTGAAGCTTTCTTT
CDR3aa: CASSSGNTEAFF

j_gene: TRBJ2-3
len: 15
d_gene: TRBD1
abundance: -
v_gene: TRBV28
CDR3nt: TGTGCCAGCAGTTTATGGGGACAGGGAGGGGATACGCAGTATTTT
CDR3aa: CASSLWGQGGDTQYF

j_gene: TRBJ1-3
len: 18
d_gene: TRBD1
abundance: -
v_gene: TRBV14
CDR3nt: TGTGCCAGCAGCCAAGGGTGGACAGGGGGTTACTCTGGAAACACCATATATTTT
CDR3aa: CASSQGWTGGYSGNTIYF

j_gene: TRBJ2-7
len: 14
d_gene: -
abundance: -
v_gene: TRBV5-6
CDR3nt: TGTGCCAGCAGCTTGGTCGGCAGGGCCGACGAGCAGTACTTC
CDR3aa: CASSLVGRADEQYF

j_gene: TRBJ2-6
len: 13
d_gene: -
abundance: -
v_gene: TRBV30
CDR3nt: TGTGCCTGGACCGCAGATGGGGCCAACGTCCTGACTTTC
CDR3aa: CAWTADGANVLTF

j_gene: TRBJ2-5
len: 15
d_gene: TRBD2
abundance: -
v_gene: TRBV5-1
CDR3nt: TGCGCCAGCAGCTTGGGTTGGCGGGGGAAAGAGACCCAGTACTTC
CDR3aa: CASSLGWRGKETQYF

j_gene: TRBJ2-7
len: 12
d_gene: -
abundance: -
v_gene: TRBV28
CDR3nt: TGTGCCAGCAGTTCGGGACATGGGGAACTGTACTTC
CDR3aa: CASSSGHGELYF

j_gene: TRBJ2-3
len: 15
d_gene: -
abundance: -
v_gene: TRBV3-1/TRBV3-2
CDR3nt: TGTGCCAGCAGCCAAGACGGGGTTCGTACAGATACGCAGTATTTT
CDR3aa: CASSQDGVRTDTQYF

j_gene: TRBJ1-4
len: 15
d_gene: -
abundance: -
v_gene: TRBV9
CDR3nt: TGTGCCAGCAGCGTAGAGAGTAGGGTCCGTGAAAAACTGTTTTTT
CDR3aa: CASSVESRVREKLFF

j_gene: TRBJ2-2
len: 12
d_gene: -
abundance: -
v_gene: TRBV9
CDR3nt: TGTGCCAGCAGCGTCTTATCCGGGGAGCTGTTTTTT
CDR3aa: CASSVLSGELFF

j_gene: TRBJ1-2
len: 13
d_gene: -
abundance: few
v_gene: TRBV30
CDR3nt: TGTGCCTGGAGAGACGGGGGTAGCTATGGCTACACCTTC
CDR3aa: CAWRDGGSYGYTF

j_gene: TRBJ1-2
len: 12
d_gene: -
abundance: -
v_gene: TRBV3-1/TRBV3-2
CDR3nt: TGTGCCAGCAGCCAAGCGGGGAGAGGCTACACCTTC
CDR3aa: CASSQAGRGYTF

j_gene: TRBJ2-7
len: 16
d_gene: -
abundance: once
v_gene: TRBV2
CDR3nt: TGTGCCAGCAGGGCCACAGGGATTTGGATCTCCTACGAGCAGTACTTC
CDR3aa: CASRATGIWISYEQYF

j_gene: TRBJ2-7
len: 16
d_gene: -
abundance: -
v_gene: TRBV13
CDR3nt: TGTGCCAGCAGCTTAGGGCAGGGGATTACGACCTACGAGCAGTACTTC
CDR3aa: CASSLGQGITTYEQYF

j_gene: TRBJ1-1
len: 11
d_gene: -
abundance: -
v_gene: TRBV7-9
CDR3nt: TGTGCCAGCAGCTTAGGTGGTGAAGCTTTCTTT
CDR3aa: CASSLGGEAFF

j_gene: TRBJ1-5
len: 15
d_gene: -
abundance: few
v_gene: TRBV6-5
CDR3nt: TGTGCCAGCAGGTCACTACCACAGGGTAATCAGCCCCAGCATTTT
CDR3aa: CASRSLPQGNQPQHF

j_gene: TRBJ2-7
len: 15
d_gene: TRBD1
abundance: -
v_gene: TRBV6-5
CDR3nt: TGTGCCAGCACCGAAGGAGGGGACAGGGTTTACGAGCAGTACTTC
CDR3aa: CASTEGGDRVYEQYF

j_gene: TRBJ2-7
len: 15
d_gene: -
abundance: few
v_gene: TRBV6-5
CDR3nt: TGTGCCAGCAGTTACTCGGCAGGGCGATCCTACGAGCAGTACTTC
CDR3aa: CASSYSAGRSYEQYF

j_gene: TRBJ1-1
len: 14
d_gene: TRBD1
abundance: -
v_gene: TRBV10-2
CDR3nt: TGCGCCAGCAGTGAACGAAGGACAGGGACTGAAGCTTTCTTT
CDR3aa: CASSERRTGTEAFF

j_gene: TRBJ2-3
len: 14
d_gene: -
abundance: -
v_gene: TRBV28
CDR3nt: TGTGCCAGCACAGGGCTAGCGTACACAGATACGCAGTATTTT
CDR3aa: CASTGLAYTDTQYF

j_gene: TRBJ2-1
len: 15
d_gene: TRBD2
abundance: -
v_gene: TRBV29-1
CDR3nt: TGCAGCGTCTGGTCTAGCGGGGGGAACCACAATGAGCAGTTCTTC
CDR3aa: CSVWSSGGNHNEQFF

j_gene: TRBJ1-2
len: 15
d_gene: TRBD1
abundance: -
v_gene: TRBV11-2
CDR3nt: TGTGCCAGCAGCCCTCGTCGGGACAGGACCTATGGCTACACCTTC
CDR3aa: CASSPRRDRTYGYTF

j_gene: TRBJ2-6
len: 13
d_gene: -
abundance: -
v_gene: TRBV25-1
CDR3nt: TGTGCCAGCAGTGAACCTGGGGCCAACGTCCTGACTTTC
CDR3aa: CASSEPGANVLTF